The sequence of this TCR beta chain was determined in a study of blood T cell repertoires in COVID-19. Looking at the study overall: Some COVID-19 samples were acute and others convalescent; all came from the United States, Italy and Spain. The analysed material was cDNA or gDNA that came from T cells, B-cell-depleted T cells, or PBMCs.

The germline gives CDR1 KGHSH, CDR2 LQKENI. With 4 bases clipped from V and 0 bases from J, the junction kept 5 bases outside the gene matches. The CDR3 has 15 amino acids. Study processing details: Counts of nucleated cells, estimated from reference gene primer amplification, were obtained. Profiling relied on immunoSEQ multiplex PCR, and the TCRdb table lists in-frame clones only, not all of them. That table gives V, J and clone size, and the DNA gave D and trimming. The sample includes approximately 52,000 clones, approximately 90% of them seen just once. The sample was peripheral blood. The V gene is TRBV18, the J gene TRBJ1-1; 7 bases fit TRBD1. This receptor was taken from a middle-aged man with acute or convalescent COVID-19. The CDR3 DNA sequence: TGTGCCAGCTCACAGGGACAGCCTATGAACACTGAAGCTTTCTTT. Translating it yields CASSQGQPMNTEAFF.